The 8 T cell receptor beta chains listed next were all sequenced from one sample in a study of blood T cells in healthy people across ages. It was with a sample-barcoded 5' primer and a J-beta primer mix that a second PCR of roughly 7 to 12 cycles was run. TCRdb passed the 5' RACE reads through MiXCR, listing each CDR3 protein once. The data contain about 800,000 distinct CDR3 sequences, more than 45% of them singletons. Sample: blood. These receptors were taken from a man aged 30-40 years in good health.

This rearrangement joins TRBV20-1 to TRBJ2-3; 9 bases map to TRBD2. The J segment lost 2 bases and the V segment lost 3 bases, leaving 6 bases of the junction unmatched. Germline CDR1 DFQATT, CDR2 SNEGSKA (reference sequence). The CDR3 extends over 15 amino acids. The CDR3 reads CSARGAGGVTDTQYF. CDR3 DNA sequence: TGCAGTGCTAGGGGAGCGGGAGGAGTCACAGATACGCAGTATTTT.

The chain links TRBV6-5 to TRBJ2-7; D uncertain. Germline-derived CDR1 and CDR2 are MNHEY and SVGAGI. Trimming removed 0 bases from V and 2 bases from J, with 14 bases in between. This CDR3 has 16 amino acids. CDR3 sequence: CASSYSRSEVTYEQYF. In DNA form, the CDR3 reads TGTGCCAGCAGTTACTCGAGGTCCGAAGTAACCTACGAGCAGTACTTC.

The chain combines TRBV5-5 with TRBJ1-6; D call uncertain. This CDR3 is 14 amino acids long. Trimming left V 0 bases short and J 6 bases short, with 7 bases between. Germline CDR1 and CDR2: SGHKS and YYEKEE (reference sequence). CDR3 DNA: TGTGCCAGCAGCTTGGAACAGAGTAATTCACCCCTCCACTTT. Encoded protein: CASSLEQSNSPLHF.

This chain connects TRBV6-5 to TRBJ2-5; D is ambiguous. Trimming removed 7 bases from V and 11 bases from J, with 23 bases in between. The CDR3 has 14 residues. Per the germline V gene, CDR1 is MNHEY and CDR2 is SVGAGI. The CDR3 DNA follows: TGTGCCAGCAACGGGCCCAAGACGAGGAATGAGCAGTACTTC. Amino acid sequence: CASNGPKTRNEQYF.

This clonotype has a handful of counts. The chain couples TRBV20-1 to TRBJ2-4; 9 bases agree with TRBD2. There are 13 residues in the CDR3. Per germline, CDR1 DFQATT and CDR2 SNEGSKA (reference sequence). V shed 8 bases, J shed 0 bases, and the junction held 2 bases outside the gene matches. The CDR3 protein is CSLAGVAKNIQYF. DNA of the CDR3: TGCAGTTTAGCGGGGGTAGCCAAAAACATTCAGTACTTC.

CDR3 residues: CASSQGWTYEQYF. For the CDR3, the DNA is TGTGCCAGCAGCCAGGGGTGGACCTACGAGCAGTACTTC. V gene TRBV3-1 combines with J gene TRBJ2-7; D is ambiguous. This CDR3 is 13 amino acids long. Trimming shortened V by 3 bases and J by 2 bases, and 8 bases separated the two germline ends. The germline gives CDR1 LGHDT, CDR2 YNNKEL (reference sequence).

This clonotype has only a few counts. The J gene is TRBJ1-2, the V gene TRBV9; D is possibly TRBD1 (6 bases). V was clipped by 4 bases and J by 6 bases, with 13 bases between them. From germline, CDR1 is SGDLS and CDR2 YYNGEE. The CDR3 spans 13 residues. This chain's CDR3 is CASSTRDIDGYTF. CDR3 DNA sequence: TGTGCCAGCAGCACCCGGGACATTGATGGCTACACCTTC. The whole variable domain, filled in from reference TRBV9 and TRBJ1-2, reads DSGVTQTPKHLITATGQRVTLRCSPRSGDLSVYWYQQSLDQGLQFLIQYYNGEERAKGNILERFSAQQFPDLHSELNLSSLELGDSALYFCASSTRDIDGYTFGSGTRLTVV.

A word on this clonotype: A much larger clone sits a single nucleotide away, making a read error possible. The gene calls are TRBV9 and TRBJ2-5, with D unresolved. Germline V gives CDR1 SGDLS, CDR2 YYNGEE. This CDR3 is built from 15 residues. For the CDR3, the DNA is TGTGCCAACAGCGTAGGCAAAGCCATCCGAGAGACCCAGTACTTC. It is translated as CANSVGKAIRETQYF.